This T cell receptor beta chain was sequenced during a study of blood T cell repertoires in COVID-19. The wider study: Whether acute or convalescent, the COVID-19 samples came from the United States, Italy and Spain.

Per the authors' pipeline: Using reference gene primer amplification, nucleated cell counts were estimated. Sequenced by immunoSEQ multiplex PCR; TCRdb stores in-frame clones only, minus some. D and trimming come from the DNA, and the V and J calls and clone size come from that table. The table has 140,000 to 150,000 clones, about nine tenths seen once. Participants, about 18 to 90 years old, spanned fewer than 25 US areas. V gave up 5 bases and J gave up 2 bases, with 13 bases separating them. The V gene's germline CDR1 is MDHEN and CDR2 SYDVKM. This CDR3 comprises 14 residues. The sequence was obtained from a woman in her thirties or forties who had been exposed to COVID-19. Sequenced input: PBMCs or T cells enriched from blood (not recorded which). The chain carries TRBV28 and TRBJ2-7; weak D call: TRBD2 (5 bases). The CDR3 coding sequence is TGTGCCAGCAGTCTCTTGAGGGAAGCCTACGAGCAGTACTTC. Its translation: CASSLLREAYEQYF.